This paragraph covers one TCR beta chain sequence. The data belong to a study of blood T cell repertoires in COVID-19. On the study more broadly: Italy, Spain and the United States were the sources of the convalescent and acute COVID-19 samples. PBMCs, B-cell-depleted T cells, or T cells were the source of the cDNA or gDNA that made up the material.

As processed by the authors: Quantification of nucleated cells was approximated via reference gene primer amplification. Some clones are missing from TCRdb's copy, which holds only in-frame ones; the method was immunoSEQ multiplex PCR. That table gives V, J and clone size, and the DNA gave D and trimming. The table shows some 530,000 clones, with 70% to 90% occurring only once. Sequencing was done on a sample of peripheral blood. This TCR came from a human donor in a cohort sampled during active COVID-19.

The CDR3 coding sequence is TGTGCCAGCAGCTTAAGACATTCCGGGGAGGGTGAAAAACTGTTTTTT. Amino acid sequence: CASSLRHSGEGEKLFF. The rearrangement joins TRBV7-8 to TRBJ1-4; D remains unclear. Looked up from germline, CDR1 is SGHVS and CDR2 is FQNEAQ. V was clipped by 2 bases and J by 7 bases, with 17 bases between them. The CDR3 has 16 residues.